This TCR beta chain was sequenced during a study of identical twins. Study-level points and caveats: Insertion counts were lower in abundant cord blood beta clonotypes, a trend that memory repertoires did not show.

This CDR3 is 14 amino acids long. The germline gives CDR1 SGHVS, CDR2 FNYEAQ. V trimming: 5 bases; J trimming: 7 bases; junction bases outside the gene matches: 5. Every sampled donor was Caucasian and healthy. TCRdb passed the 5' RACE reads through MiXCR, listing each CDR3 protein once. The table has hundreds of thousands of distinct CDR3 sequences, about a fifth seen once; the top ten hold approximately 0.52%. This clonotype was seen a handful of times. Its antigen is as yet unknown. These records were also assigned to another study, of yellow fever vaccine responses in identical twins. This second study notes: Twins' vaccine T cell response reportedly gave the appearance of partial convergence and partial personalization.

V usage is TRBV7-6 and J usage is TRBJ1-6; 7 bases are a match to TRBD1. This receptor was obtained from a woman aged 18-30 years in good health. Sequenced sample: CD4+ T cells sorted from blood. This chain's CDR3 is CASSPDRRNSPLHF. CDR3 in DNA: TGTGCCAGCAGCCCGGACAGGCGCAATTCACCCCTCCACTTT.